One and the same sample provided the 30 T cell receptor beta chains below, sequenced in a study of blood T cell repertoires in COVID-19. Measured with immunoSEQ multiplex PCR; TCRdb has only the in-frame clones, and not every one. Found here are roughly 300,000 clones, roughly nine tenths of them singletons; the top ten hold nearly 6.5%. The sequenced sample was peripheral blood. The receptors were gathered from a man aged 18 to 29 who had recovered from COVID-19.

This clone has just one count. The V call is TRBV6-1, the J call TRBJ1-5, with TRBD1 as a possible D gene (6 bases). Germline loops: CDR1 MNHNS, CDR2 SASEGT. V was clipped by 1 base and J by 3 bases, with 7 bases between them. The CDR3 loop spans 14 amino acids. The CDR3 coding sequence is TGTGCCAGCAGTGAAGGACAGGTCAATCAGCCCCAGCATTTT. Amino acids: CASSEGQVNQPQHF.

This clone has only one observation. The chain has TRBV2 and TRBJ2-3, with TRBD2 identical over 11 bases. The J segment lost 1 base and the V segment lost 6 bases, leaving 6 bases of the junction unmatched. Germline V gene sequence: CDR1 SNHLY, CDR2 FYNNEI. The CDR3 loop spans 16 amino acids. The CDR3 loop reads CASRPLAGGRTDTQYF. For the CDR3, the DNA is TGTGCCAGCAGGCCCCTAGCGGGAGGACGCACAGATACGCAGTATTTT.

The chain couples TRBV12-5 to TRBJ2-3, with 14 positions matching TRBD2. V lost 1 base, J lost 5 bases, and 5 bases stayed unmatched. This CDR3 is built from 17 residues. Germline V CDR1 and CDR2: LGHNT, FRNRAP. The CDR3 coding sequence is TGTGCTAGTGGTTTGGGACTAGCGGGAGGGCCAGGAGATACGCAGTATTTT. Translated: CASGLGLAGGPGDTQYF.

This sequence joins TRBV7-6 and TRBJ2-1, with a possible D match to TRBD2 (5 bases). The CDR3 is made up of 15 amino acids. CDR1 is SGHVS and CDR2 is FNYEAQ in the germline V gene. Trimming removed 4 bases from V and 1 base from J, with 11 bases in between. DNA for the CDR3: TGTGCCAGCAGCTGGCGAGGGATTTCCTACAATGAGCAGTTCTTC. It translates to CASSWRGISYNEQFF.

This sequence joins TRBV7-8 and TRBJ2-1; possible D gene TRBD1, 7 bases. From germline, CDR1 is SGHVS and CDR2 FQNEAQ. The CDR3 length is 15 residues. The V end was cut by 9 bases, the J end by 5 bases, with 20 bases between. The CDR3, as DNA: TGTGCCAGTAAAACCGAAGGCAGGGGGGACAATGAGCAGTTCTTC. Residues: CASKTEGRGDNEQFF.

This chain uses TRBV4-1 with TRBJ2-2; no clear D gene. CDR1 is MGHRA, CDR2 YSYEKL, per germline. V was pared by 0 bases and J by 5 bases, with 10 bases between. The CDR3 has 15 amino acids. CDR3 amino acids: CASSQESSVTGELFF. The CDR3 bases are TGCGCCAGCAGCCAAGAGTCCAGCGTTACCGGGGAGCTGTTTTTT.

The rearrangement links TRBV3-1 (or the pseudogene TRBV3-2) to TRBJ2-1, with 9 bases identical to TRBD2. Germline values: CDR1 LGHDT, CDR2 YNNKEL (reference sequence). The CDR3 runs 18 residues. The ends lost 0 bases at V and 1 base at J; junction bases unmatched: 7. CDR3 sequence (DNA): TGTGCCAGCAGCCAAGAAAGCCGTCTAGCGGGATCCTACAATGAGCAGTTCTTC. Translated, it gives CASSQESRLAGSYNEQFF.

The rearrangement joins TRBV18 to TRBJ1-1, with 7 bases fitting TRBD1. Per germline, CDR1 KGHSH and CDR2 LQKENI. With V trimmed by 5 bases and J by 1 base, 7 bases remained unmatched. The length of the CDR3 is 15 residues. The CDR3 bases are TGTGCCAGCTCAATTAGGGGGCTCAGGAACACTGAAGCTTTCTTT. This translates into CASSIRGLRNTEAFF.

The chain recombines TRBV11-3 with TRBJ2-7; 8 bases are shared with TRBD1. The V gene end was trimmed by 3 bases and the J gene end by 2 bases; junction bases not matched to a gene: 3. Germline-derived CDR1 and CDR2 are SGHNT and YENEEA. The CDR3 has 14 amino acids. For the CDR3, the DNA is TGTGCCAGCAGCTTGGGGACAGGAGCCTACGAGCAGTACTTC. Its protein product is CASSLGTGAYEQYF. The entire variable domain, with the rest obtained from reference TRBV11-3 and TRBJ2-7, is as follows: EAGVVQSPRYKIIEKKQPVAFWCNPISGHNTLYWYLQNLGQGPELLIRYENEEAVDDSQLPKDRFSAERLKGVDSTLKIQPAELGDSAVYLCASSLGTGAYEQYFGPGTRLTVT.

V gene TRBV6-6 combines with J gene TRBJ2-4; tentatively, D is TRBD1 (6 bases). The V and J ends lost 4 bases and 6 bases respectively, with 13 bases between them. The CDR3 sequence is 14 residues long. Germline values: CDR1 MNHNY, CDR2 SVGAGI (reference sequence). The CDR3 DNA reads as TGTGCCAGCAGTTCAGGGGAAGCCTTAAACATTCAGTACTTC. Translating it yields CASSSGEALNIQYF.

This clone was counted a few times. The V gene is TRBV27, the J gene TRBJ1-1; D is perhaps TRBD1 (5 bases). Germline assignment: CDR1 MNHEY and CDR2 SMNVEV (reference sequence). This CDR3 contains 13 residues. With 5 bases removed from V and 2 bases from J, the gap between germline ends came to 9 bases. The CDR3 sequence: CASSPRTNTEAFF. For the CDR3, the DNA is TGTGCCAGCAGTCCTCGGACAAACACTGAAGCTTTCTTT.

The chain is built from TRBV4-1 and TRBJ2-7; D might be TRBD1 (6 bases). Trimming shortened V by 4 bases and J by 0 bases, and 10 bases separated the two germline ends. Germline V gives CDR1 MGHRA, CDR2 YSYEKL. The CDR3 spans 14 residues. The CDR3 DNA follows: TGCGCCAGCAGCCGAGCAGGGGACTCCTACGAGCAGTACTTC. This codes for CASSRAGDSYEQYF.

On this clone: Other DNA sequences in this specimen translate into the identical CDR3. The chain recombines TRBV12-3 or TRBV12-4 with TRBJ1-2; D might be TRBD1 (5 bases). There are 13 residues in the CDR3. V shed 6 bases and J shed 5 bases, with 13 bases lying between them. CDR3 DNA: TGTGCCAGCAGCCCCCAGGGTGGGTATGGCTACACCTTC. Protein: CASSPQGGYGYTF.

This clone occurred once. This chain links TRBV9 with TRBJ2-5; 9 bases line up with TRBD1. Trimming cost V 4 bases and J 2 bases; bases outside gene matches: 6. The germline CDR1 and CDR2 sequences are SGDLS and YYNGEE. The CDR3 has 15 residues. The CDR3 nucleotides are TGTGCCAGCAGCCAAGGACAGGGGCCTCAAGAGACCCAGTACTTC. This encodes CASSQGQGPQETQYF.

The genes are TRBV7-3 and TRBJ2-1; D unclear. Germline V gives CDR1 SGHTA, CDR2 FQGTGA. CDR3 length: 13 residues. V lost 2 bases and J lost 5, with 7 bases in between. The CDR3 reads CASSLGTDNEQFF. CDR3 bases: TGTGCCAGCAGCTTAGGTACAGACAATGAGCAGTTCTTC. The complete variable domain, with remaining parts taken from reference TRBV7-3 and TRBJ2-1, reads GAGVSQTPSNKVTEKGKYVELRCDPISGHTALYWYRQSLGQGPEFLIYFQGTGAADDSGLPNDRFFAVRPEGSVSTLKIQRTERGDSAVYLCASSLGTDNEQFFGPGTRLTVL.

The chain joins TRBV3-1 (or the pseudogene TRBV3-2) to TRBJ2-5; 7 bases map to TRBD1. The length of the CDR3 is 13 residues. V lost 5 bases, J lost 4 bases, and 4 bases stayed unmatched. Germline loops: CDR1 LGHDT, CDR2 YNNKEL (reference sequence). CDR3 nucleotides: TGTGCCAGCAGCTTCCGGACAGGAGAGACCCAGTACTTC. The encoded protein is CASSFRTGETQYF.

About this clone: An end of the junction does not agree with germline; a read error may underlie this. The rearrangement joins TRBV7-7 to TRBJ2-1, with 9 bases matching TRBD2. This CDR3 contains 18 residues. Germline CDR1 and CDR2: SSHAT and FNYEAQ (reference sequence). The CDR3 is CASSLFPAGGPRYNEQFF. CDR3 bases: TGTGCTAGCAGCTTATTTCCAGCGGGGGGACCACGCTACAATGAGCAGTTCTTC.

V and J are TRBV2 and TRBJ2-2; weak D call: TRBD1 (5 bases). Germline loops: CDR1 SNHLY, CDR2 FYNNEI. Trimming removed 6 bases at V and 2 bases at J, with 10 bases between. This CDR3 has 14 residues. CDR3 DNA sequence: TGTGCCAGCAGGACAGATTTTAACACCGGGGAGCTGTTTTTT. Translating it yields CASRTDFNTGELFF.

A few counts support this clone. The gene calls are TRBV6-5 and TRBJ2-4, with 12 bases matching TRBD2. After removal of 6 bases from V and 6 bases from J, the junction contained 3 bases not matched to a gene. CDR1 and CDR2 from the germline V gene are MNHEY and SVGAGI. This CDR3 is 14 amino acids long. In nucleotides, the CDR3 is TGTGCCAGCAGACTAGCGGGGGGAACAAACATTCAGTACTTC. This encodes CASRLAGGTNIQYF.

The count of this clone is one. The V call is TRBV19, the J call TRBJ2-1; D is unclear. Germline V gene lookup returns CDR1 LNHDA and CDR2 SQIVND (reference sequence). V was clipped by 3 bases and J by 7 bases, with 10 bases between them. CDR3 size: 13 residues. This chain's CDR3 is CASSIASLNEQFF. Written as DNA, the CDR3 is TGTGCCAGTAGTATCGCCAGTCTGAATGAGCAGTTCTTC.

The gene calls are TRBV3-1 (or the pseudogene TRBV3-2) and TRBJ2-1; possible D gene TRBD1, 5 bases. V lost 4 bases, J lost 7 bases, and 14 bases lay in between. There are 14 residues in the CDR3. CDR1 and CDR2 (germline): LGHDT, YNNKEL (reference sequence). The DNA of the CDR3 is TGTGCCAGCAGCCCGTTCTTTTCAGGGAATGAGCAGTTCTTC. Translation: CASSPFFSGNEQFF.

V is TRBV4-1 and J is TRBJ1-1; tentative D call: TRBD1 (6 bases). The CDR3 consists of 14 residues. Trimming left V 1 base short and J 13 bases short, with 19 bases between. CDR1 MGHRA and CDR2 YSYEKL come from the germline V gene. CDR3 DNA: TGCGCCAGCAGCCAAGTTCGGGGGGCTCCCTTGGATTTCTTT. Its translation is CASSQVRGAPLDFF.

This clone was seen only once. The chain combines TRBV6-5 with TRBJ1-6; maybe TRBD1 (6 bases). Per the germline V gene, CDR1 is MNHEY and CDR2 is SVGAGI. This CDR3 is 15 amino acids long. The V end was cut by 0 bases, the J end by 6 bases, with 9 bases between. This CDR3 reads CASSYSGQPNSPLHF. In nucleotides, the CDR3 is TGTGCCAGCAGTTACTCGGGACAACCTAATTCACCCCTCCACTTT.

This rearrangement joins TRBV29-1 to TRBJ2-7, with D unclear. The germline CDR1 and CDR2 sequences are SQVTM and ANQGSEA. The CDR3 runs to 17 residues. CDR3 in DNA: TGCCCAGCTCGTAGTCCCCGGTGGGCCGTCCTGGCATACGAGCAGTACTTC. Its protein product is CPARSPRWAVLAYEQYF.

This clone came up once. The chain carries TRBV4-1 and TRBJ1-1; 10 bases match TRBD1. The CDR3 loop spans 16 amino acids. Trimming at V came to 1 base and at J to 7 bases, leaving 9 bases not matched to a gene. Germline V gene sequence: CDR1 MGHRA, CDR2 YSYEKL. The DNA of the CDR3 is TGCGCCAGCAGCCAAGTGAACTCCGGGACAGGGGTTGAAGCTTTCTTT. This translates into CASSQVNSGTGVEAFF.

This sequence joins TRBV15 and TRBJ1-5; perhaps TRBD1 as D (5 bases). Germline V gives CDR1 LNHNV, CDR2 YYDKDF (reference sequence). Trimming shortened V by 3 bases and J by 5 bases, and 23 bases separated the two germline ends. CDR3 length: 18 amino acids. CDR3 amino acids: CATSREWGSGGRHQPQHF. CDR3 coding DNA: TGTGCCACCAGCAGGGAGTGGGGTTCCGGGGGTCGTCATCAGCCCCAGCATTTT.

V is TRBV6-4 and J is TRBJ1-1; the match to TRBD1 covers 9 bases. V lost 6 bases to trimming and J lost 5 bases; unmatched junction nucleotides: 4. CDR3 length equals 13 residues. Per the germline V gene, CDR1 is MRHNA and CDR2 is SNTAGT. In nucleotides, the CDR3 is TGTGCCAGCAGGGGACAGGGATCGACTGAAGCTTTCTTT. Amino acid sequence: CASRGQGSTEAFF.

This sequence joins TRBV6-5 and TRBJ1-5; D remains ambiguous. The CDR3 is 11 amino acids. V was clipped by 7 bases and J by 6 bases, with 7 bases between them. The germline CDR1 and CDR2 sequences are MNHEY and SVGAGI. CDR3 residues: CASTTGQPQHF. In nucleotides, the CDR3 is TGTGCCAGCACCACCGGTCAGCCCCAGCATTTT.

This chain joins TRBV2 and TRBJ1-2, with D perhaps matching TRBD1 (6 bases). This CDR3 spans 14 amino acids. Between the trimmed V and J ends, which lost 4 bases and 6 bases, there was a span of 15 bases. CDR1 and CDR2 (germline): SNHLY, FYNNEI. The CDR3 spells CASSGTGNRDGYTF. Written as DNA, the CDR3 is TGTGCCAGCAGTGGAACAGGGAATCGCGATGGCTACACCTTC. The entire variable domain, with the rest obtained from reference TRBV2 and TRBJ1-2, is as follows: EPEVTQTPSHQVTQMGQEVILRCVPISNHLYFYWYRQILGQKVEFLVSFYNNEISEKSEIFDDQFSVERPDGSNFTLKIRSTKLEDSAMYFCASSGTGNRDGYTFGSGTRLTVV.

The chain joins TRBV19 to TRBJ2-1; 8 bases line up with TRBD1. The CDR3 has 13 residues. Germline-derived CDR1 and CDR2 are LNHDA and SQIVND (reference sequence). The CDR3 sequence: CASAGQGINEQFF. For the CDR3, the DNA is TGTGCATCGGCAGGACAGGGAATAAATGAGCAGTTCTTC.